This TCR beta chain was observed in a study of blood T cell repertoires in COVID-19. Generated by immunoSEQ multiplex PCR, the TCRdb table keeps only in-frame clones and is missing some. Of approximately 160,000 clones detected, approximately 86% appear once; the ten largest clones hold less than 0.7%. Recruited during active infection, patients (from Seattle) were subsequently followed longitudinally. The sequence was obtained from a man aged 55 to 70 with COVID-19, enrolled during active disease. The sample taken for sequencing was peripheral blood.

CDR3 sequence reads: CASSLNSGGTGETQYF. CDR3 nucleotide sequence: TGTGCCAGCAGCCTAAATAGCGGGGGGACTGGTGAGACCCAGTACTTC. The chain links TRBV28 to TRBJ2-5, with TRBD2 matching over 10 bases. Per germline, CDR1 MDHEN and CDR2 SYDVKM. This CDR3 is built from 16 residues. The junction had 12 bases not matched to a gene; V was cut back by 6 bases and J by 5 bases.